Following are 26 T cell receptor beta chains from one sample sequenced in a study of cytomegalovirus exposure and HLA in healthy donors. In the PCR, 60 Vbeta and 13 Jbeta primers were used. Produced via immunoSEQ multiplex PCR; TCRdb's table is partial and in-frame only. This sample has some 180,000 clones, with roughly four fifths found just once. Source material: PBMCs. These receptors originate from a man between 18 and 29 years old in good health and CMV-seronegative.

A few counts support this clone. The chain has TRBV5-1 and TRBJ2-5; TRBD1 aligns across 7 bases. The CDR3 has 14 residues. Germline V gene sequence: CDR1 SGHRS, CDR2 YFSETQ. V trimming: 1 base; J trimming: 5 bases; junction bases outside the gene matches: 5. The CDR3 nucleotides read TGCGCCAGCAGCTTGAACAGGGGTCAGGAGACCCAGTACTTC. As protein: CASSLNRGQETQYF.

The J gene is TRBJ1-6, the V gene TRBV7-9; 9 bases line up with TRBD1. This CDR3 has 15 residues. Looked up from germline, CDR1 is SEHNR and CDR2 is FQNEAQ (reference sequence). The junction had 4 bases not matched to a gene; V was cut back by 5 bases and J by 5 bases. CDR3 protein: CASSPRDRDNSPLHF. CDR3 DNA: TGTGCCAGCAGCCCTAGGGACAGGGATAATTCACCCCTCCACTTT. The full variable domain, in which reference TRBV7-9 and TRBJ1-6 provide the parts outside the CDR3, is DTGVSQNPRHKITKRGQNVTFRCDPISEHNRLYWYRQTLGQGPEFLTYFQNEAQLEKSRLLSDRFSAERPKGSFSTLEIQRTEQGDSAMYLCASSPRDRDNSPLHFGNGTRLTVT.

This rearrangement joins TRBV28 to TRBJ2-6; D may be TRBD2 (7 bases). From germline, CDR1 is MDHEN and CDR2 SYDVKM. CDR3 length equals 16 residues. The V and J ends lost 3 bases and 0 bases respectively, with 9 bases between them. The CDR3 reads CASSLGGPSGANVLTF. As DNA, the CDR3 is TGTGCCAGCAGTTTGGGGGGGCCCTCTGGGGCCAACGTCCTGACTTTC.

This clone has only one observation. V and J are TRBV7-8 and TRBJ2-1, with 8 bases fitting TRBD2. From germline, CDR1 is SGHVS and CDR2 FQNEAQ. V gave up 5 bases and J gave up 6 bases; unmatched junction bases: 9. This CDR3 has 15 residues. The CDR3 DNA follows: TGTGCCAGCAGCCCTTGGACTAGCTTTGCCAATGAGCAGTTCTTC. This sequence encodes CASSPWTSFANEQFF.

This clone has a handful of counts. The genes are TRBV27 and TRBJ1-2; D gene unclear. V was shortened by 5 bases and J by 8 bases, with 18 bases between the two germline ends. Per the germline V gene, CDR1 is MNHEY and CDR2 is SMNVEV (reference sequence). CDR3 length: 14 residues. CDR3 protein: CASSAGGPLGGYTF. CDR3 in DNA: TGTGCCAGCAGTGCGGGAGGGCCTTTAGGAGGCTACACCTTC.

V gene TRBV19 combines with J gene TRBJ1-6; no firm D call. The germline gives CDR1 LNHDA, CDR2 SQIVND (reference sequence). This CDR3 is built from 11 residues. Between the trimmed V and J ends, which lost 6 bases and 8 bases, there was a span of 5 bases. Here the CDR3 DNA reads TGTGCCAGTAGCGGGGATTCACCCCTCCACTTT. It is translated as CASSGDSPLHF.

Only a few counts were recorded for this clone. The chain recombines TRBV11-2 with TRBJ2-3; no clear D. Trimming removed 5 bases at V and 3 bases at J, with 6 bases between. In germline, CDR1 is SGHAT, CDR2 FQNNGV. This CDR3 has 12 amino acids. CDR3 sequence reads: CASSAQTDTQYF. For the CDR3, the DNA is TGTGCCAGCAGCGCGCAAACAGATACGCAGTATTTT.

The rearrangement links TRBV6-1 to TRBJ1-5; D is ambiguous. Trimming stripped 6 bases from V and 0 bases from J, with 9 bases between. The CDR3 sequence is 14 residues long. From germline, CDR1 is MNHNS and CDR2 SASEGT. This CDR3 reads CASSQVPSNQPQHF. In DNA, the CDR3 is TGTGCCAGCAGCCAGGTCCCTAGCAATCAGCCCCAGCATTTT.

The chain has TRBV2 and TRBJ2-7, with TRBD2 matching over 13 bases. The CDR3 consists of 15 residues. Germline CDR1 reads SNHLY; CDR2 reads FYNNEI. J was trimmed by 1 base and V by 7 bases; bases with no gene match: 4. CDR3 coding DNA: TGTGCCAGCACCTGGACTAGCGGGGGATCCTACGAGCAGTACTTC. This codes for CASTWTSGGSYEQYF.

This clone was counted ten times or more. This CDR3 is CASSVLAGGRADTQYF. In DNA form, the CDR3 reads TGTGCCAGCAGCGTATTAGCGGGGGGGAGGGCAGATACGCAGTATTTT. The V gene is TRBV9, the J gene TRBJ2-3; 11 bases map to TRBD2. CDR1 and CDR2 from the germline V gene are SGDLS and YYNGEE. V lost 1 base, J lost 4 bases, and 5 bases stayed unmatched. The CDR3 length is 16 residues.

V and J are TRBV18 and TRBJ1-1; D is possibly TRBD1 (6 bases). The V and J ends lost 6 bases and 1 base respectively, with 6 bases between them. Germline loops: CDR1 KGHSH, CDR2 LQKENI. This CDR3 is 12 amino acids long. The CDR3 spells CASSTGNTEAFF. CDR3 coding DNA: TGTGCCAGCTCGACAGGGAACACTGAAGCTTTCTTT.

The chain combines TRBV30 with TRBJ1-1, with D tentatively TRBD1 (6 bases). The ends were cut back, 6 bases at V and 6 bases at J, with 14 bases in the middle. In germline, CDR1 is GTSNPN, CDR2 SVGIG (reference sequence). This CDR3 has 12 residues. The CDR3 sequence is CACSKDRAEAFF. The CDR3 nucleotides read TGTGCCTGCTCCAAGGACAGAGCTGAAGCTTTCTTT.

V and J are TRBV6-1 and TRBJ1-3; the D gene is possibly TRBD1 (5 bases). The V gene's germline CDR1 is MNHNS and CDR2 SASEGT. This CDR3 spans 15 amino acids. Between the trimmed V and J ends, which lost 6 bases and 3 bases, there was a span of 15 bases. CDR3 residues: CASSRAGSSGNTIYF. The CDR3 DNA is TGTGCCAGCAGCCGGGCAGGGTCGAGTGGAAACACCATATATTTT.

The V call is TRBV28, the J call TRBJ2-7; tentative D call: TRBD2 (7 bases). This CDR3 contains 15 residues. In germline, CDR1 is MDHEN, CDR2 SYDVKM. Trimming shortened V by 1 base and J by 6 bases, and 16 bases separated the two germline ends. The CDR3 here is CASSLLARGGGEQYF. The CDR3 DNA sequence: TGTGCCAGCAGTTTATTGGCCCGGGGAGGGGGCGAGCAGTACTTC.

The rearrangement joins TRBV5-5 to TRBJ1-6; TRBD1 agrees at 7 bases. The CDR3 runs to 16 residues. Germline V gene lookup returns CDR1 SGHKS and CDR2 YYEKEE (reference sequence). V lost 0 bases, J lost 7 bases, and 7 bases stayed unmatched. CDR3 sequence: CASSLALGQVNSPLHF. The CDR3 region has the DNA TGTGCCAGCAGCTTGGCCCTAGGACAGGTGAATTCACCCCTCCACTTT.

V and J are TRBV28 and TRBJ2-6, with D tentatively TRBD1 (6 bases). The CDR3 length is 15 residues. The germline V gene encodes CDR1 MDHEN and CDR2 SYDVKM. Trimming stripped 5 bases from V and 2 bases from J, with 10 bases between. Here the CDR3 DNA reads TGTGCCAGCAGTCTTACAGGGACTGGGGCCAACGTCCTGACTTTC. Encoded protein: CASSLTGTGANVLTF.

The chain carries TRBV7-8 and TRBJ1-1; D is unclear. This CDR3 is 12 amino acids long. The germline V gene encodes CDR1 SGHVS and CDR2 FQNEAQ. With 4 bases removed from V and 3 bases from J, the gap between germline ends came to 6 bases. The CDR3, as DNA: TGTGCCAGCAGCTCGACTTACACTGAAGCTTTCTTT. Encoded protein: CASSSTYTEAFF.

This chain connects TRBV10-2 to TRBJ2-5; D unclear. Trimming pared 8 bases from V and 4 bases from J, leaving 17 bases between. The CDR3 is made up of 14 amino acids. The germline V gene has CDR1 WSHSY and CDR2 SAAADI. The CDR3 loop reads CASSPLTPGETQYF. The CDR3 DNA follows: TGCGCCAGCTCCCCCCTCACCCCGGGAGAGACCCAGTACTTC.

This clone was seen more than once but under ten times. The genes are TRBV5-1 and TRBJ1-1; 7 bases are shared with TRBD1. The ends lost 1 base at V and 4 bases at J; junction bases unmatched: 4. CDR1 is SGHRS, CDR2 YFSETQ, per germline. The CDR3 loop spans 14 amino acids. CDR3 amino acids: CASSLSQGGTEAFF. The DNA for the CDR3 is TGCGCCAGCAGCTTGTCCCAGGGGGGCACTGAAGCTTTCTTT.

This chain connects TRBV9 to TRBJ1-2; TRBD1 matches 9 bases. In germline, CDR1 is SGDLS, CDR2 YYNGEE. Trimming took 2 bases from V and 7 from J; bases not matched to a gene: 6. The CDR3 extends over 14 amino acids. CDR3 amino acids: CASSVGQGKGGYTF. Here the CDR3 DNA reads TGTGCCAGCAGCGTCGGACAGGGGAAGGGTGGCTACACCTTC. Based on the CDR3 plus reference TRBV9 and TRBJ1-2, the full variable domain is DSGVTQTPKHLITATGQRVTLRCSPRSGDLSVYWYQQSLDQGLQFLIQYYNGEERAKGNILERFSAQQFPDLHSELNLSSLELGDSALYFCASSVGQGKGGYTFGSGTRLTVV.

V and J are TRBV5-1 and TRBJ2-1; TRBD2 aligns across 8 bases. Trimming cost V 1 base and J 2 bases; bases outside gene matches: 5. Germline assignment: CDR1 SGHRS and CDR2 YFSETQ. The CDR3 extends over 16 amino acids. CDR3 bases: TGCGCCAGCAGCTTGCTCGGGGGGGGAACCTACAATGAGCAGTTCTTC. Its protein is CASSLLGGGTYNEQFF.

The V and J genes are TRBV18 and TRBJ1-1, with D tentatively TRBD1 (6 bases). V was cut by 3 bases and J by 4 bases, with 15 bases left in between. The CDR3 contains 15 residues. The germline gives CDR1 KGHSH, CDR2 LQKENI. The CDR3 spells CASSPRTEGSTEAFF. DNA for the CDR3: TGTGCCAGCTCACCTAGGACAGAGGGTAGCACTGAAGCTTTCTTT. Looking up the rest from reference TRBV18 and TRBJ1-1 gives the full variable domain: NAGVMQNPRHLVRRRGQEARLRCSPMKGHSHVYWYRQLPEEGLKFMVYLQKENIIDESGMPKERFSAEFPKEGPSILRIQQVVRGDSAAYFCASSPRTEGSTEAFFGQGTRLTVV.

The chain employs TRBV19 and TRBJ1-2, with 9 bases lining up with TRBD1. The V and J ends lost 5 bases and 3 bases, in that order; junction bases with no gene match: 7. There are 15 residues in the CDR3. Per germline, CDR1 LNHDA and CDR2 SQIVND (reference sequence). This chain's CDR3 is CASSGSTGGDYGYTF. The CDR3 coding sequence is TGTGCCAGTAGTGGGTCGACAGGGGGAGACTATGGCTACACCTTC.

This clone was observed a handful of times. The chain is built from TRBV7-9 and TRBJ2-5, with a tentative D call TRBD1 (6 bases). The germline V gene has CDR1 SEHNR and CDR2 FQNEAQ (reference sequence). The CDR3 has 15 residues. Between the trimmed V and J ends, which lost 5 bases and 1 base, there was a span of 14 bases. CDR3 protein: CASSPGQTTQETQYF. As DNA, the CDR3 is TGTGCCAGCAGCCCAGGACAGACGACCCAAGAGACCCAGTACTTC.

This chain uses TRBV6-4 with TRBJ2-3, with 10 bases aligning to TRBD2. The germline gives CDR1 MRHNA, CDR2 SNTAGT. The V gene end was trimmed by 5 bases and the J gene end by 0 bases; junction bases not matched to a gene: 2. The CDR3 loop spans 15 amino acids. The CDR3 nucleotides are TGTGCCAGCAGTCCACTAGCGGGGAGCACAGATACGCAGTATTTT. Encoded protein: CASSPLAGSTDTQYF.

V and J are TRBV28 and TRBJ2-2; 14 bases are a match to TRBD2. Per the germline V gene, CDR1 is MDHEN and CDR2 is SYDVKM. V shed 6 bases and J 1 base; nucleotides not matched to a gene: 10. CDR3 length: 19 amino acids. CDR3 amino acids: CASRKTRGLAGVNTGELFF. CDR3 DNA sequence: TGTGCCAGCAGGAAAACAAGGGGACTAGCGGGAGTGAACACCGGGGAGCTGTTTTTT.